Listed below are T cell receptor beta chains from one sample, sequenced in a study of blood T cell repertoires in COVID-19. The data were produced by immunoSEQ multiplex PCR, yet TCRdb's version contains in-frame clones alone and is incomplete. The sample has hundreds of thousands of clones; 86% are singletons. Sequences were obtained from PBMCs or T cells enriched from blood (not recorded which). The receptors derive from a middle-aged woman with acute COVID-19. The CDR3 runs from the conserved cysteine through the conserved F or W. A D gene is named only where the DNA matches it firmly. Clone size appears in some rows only: once, few, many, or a class for an expanded clone.

>TRBD2|TRBJ2-3|NA|13|TRBV9
CASGAGVPDTQYF
TGTGCCAGCGGAGCGGGAGTCCCGGATACGCAGTATTTT
>TRBD2|TRBJ2-1|NA|20|TRBV5-1
CASSSLRGTSGPSSYNEQFF
TGCGCCAGCAGCTCATTAAGGGGGACTAGCGGGCCCAGCTCCTACAATGAGCAGTTCTTC
>NA|TRBJ2-1|NA|14|TRBV28
CAILGMGAYNEQFF
TGTGCCATCCTGGGTATGGGGGCTTACAATGAGCAGTTCTTC
>TRBD1|TRBJ2-7|NA|17|TRBV11-2
CASSLFTPGQGAHEQYF
TGTGCCAGCAGCTTATTTACACCGGGACAGGGGGCCCACGAGCAGTACTTC
>TRBD2|TRBJ2-1|NA|16|TRBV28
CASSPIRTSGSNEQFF
TGTGCCAGCAGTCCTATCCGGACTAGCGGGAGCAATGAGCAGTTCTTC
>TRBD1|TRBJ1-5|NA|13|TRBV12-3/TRBV12-4
CASSPGGLEPQHF
TGTGCCAGCAGTCCAGGGGGCTTGGAGCCCCAGCATTTT
>NA|TRBJ2-2|NA|14|TRBV19
CASSGAAYTGELFF
TGTGCCAGTAGTGGCGCGGCATACACCGGGGAGCTGTTTTTT
>NA|TRBJ2-5|NA|13|TRBV2
CASSLDRQETQYF
TGTGCCAGCTCTCTAGACAGGCAAGAGACCCAGTACTTC
>NA|TRBJ2-5|NA|13|TRBV18
CASSLQGGETQYF
TGTGCCAGCTCACTACAGGGTGGGGAGACCCAGTACTTC
>NA|TRBJ1-5|few|13|TRBV3-1/TRBV3-2
CASSQAGSQPQHF
TGTGCCAGCAGCCAAGCGGGTTCTCAGCCCCAGCATTTT
>NA|TRBJ1-1|once|14|TRBV13
CASSLGGAGTEAFF
TGTGCCAGCAGCTTAGGAGGGGCAGGGACTGAAGCTTTCTTT
>NA|TRBJ2-3|NA|13|TRBV29-1
CSVRLVLVDTQYF
TGCAGCGTTAGACTCGTCTTGGTGGATACGCAGTATTTT
>NA|TRBJ1-1|NA|15|TRBV7-3
CASSSQGRGTTEAFF
TGTGCCAGCAGCTCCCAAGGGAGGGGGACCACTGAAGCTTTCTTT
>NA|TRBJ2-7|NA|13|TRBV5-1
CASSLLSGYEQYF
TGCGCCAGCAGCTTGCTGTCAGGCTACGAGCAGTACTTC
>TRBD2|TRBJ2-5|NA|16|TRBV5-4
CASSPLAGPYQETQYF
TGTGCCAGCAGCCCATTAGCGGGGCCTTACCAAGAGACCCAGTACTTC
>NA|TRBJ2-7|NA|21|TRBV7-8
CASSLASLTGRLVPSSYEQYF
TGTGCCAGCAGCTTAGCGAGTCTGACAGGGCGACTAGTCCCGAGCTCCTACGAGCAGTACTTC
>TRBD1|TRBJ1-2|NA|15|TRBV18
CASSPAGTGEYGYTF
TGTGCCAGCTCACCAGCGGGGACAGGAGAATATGGCTACACCTTC
>TRBD1|TRBJ2-3|NA|16|TRBV3-1/TRBV3-2
CASRGLGQGVLDTQYF
TGTGCCAGCAGGGGATTGGGACAGGGAGTTCTGGATACGCAGTATTTT
>NA|TRBJ2-3|once|15|TRBV7-2
CASSLGPSGTDTQYF
TGTGCCAGCAGCTTAGGTCCTAGCGGCACAGATACGCAGTATTTT
>NA|TRBJ2-6|NA|16|TRBV24-1
CATSDPGHTGANVLTF
TGTGCCACCAGTGATCCAGGGCACACTGGGGCCAACGTCCTGACTTTC
>NA|TRBJ1-2|NA|21|TRBV19
CASSISVGAETPILGDYGYTF
TGTGCCAGTAGTATTTCAGTGGGGGCTGAAACTCCCATACTCGGCGACTATGGCTACACCTTC
>NA|TRBJ2-3|NA|16|TRBV21-1
CASIPQGLPSTDTQYF
TGTGCCAGCATTCCCCAGGGACTTCCTAGCACAGATACGCAGTATTTT
>NA|TRBJ1-6|NA|17|TRBV27
CASSLSTGRSYNSPLHF
TGTGCCAGCAGTTTATCAACAGGGAGATCCTATAATTCACCCCTCCACTTT
>TRBD1|TRBJ2-5|NA|14|TRBV19
CASSIQGERQTQYF
TGTGCCAGTAGTATCCAGGGGGAGAGACAGACCCAGTACTTC
>TRBD1|TRBJ1-2|NA|16|TRBV3-1/TRBV3-2
CASSLLGGQGNYGYTF
TGTGCCAGCAGCCTTCTAGGCGGACAGGGTAACTATGGCTACACCTTC
>NA|TRBJ1-3|NA|16|TRBV11-2
CASSPQTGTSGNTIYF
TGTGCCAGCAGCCCCCAGACAGGAACCTCTGGAAACACCATATATTTT
>TRBD1|TRBJ1-4|NA|15|TRBV7-2
CASSPRQGRGEKLFF
TGTGCCAGCAGCCCTCGACAGGGCCGGGGTGAAAAACTGTTTTTT
>TRBD2|TRBJ2-3|NA|16|TRBV29-1
CSVEDRMGLETDTQYF
TGCAGCGTTGAAGATCGGATGGGACTAGAGACAGATACGCAGTATTTT
>TRBD2|TRBJ2-2|NA|15|TRBV28
CASSFAGAGTGELFF
TGTGCCAGCAGTTTCGCGGGAGCGGGCACCGGGGAGCTGTTTTTT
>TRBD2|TRBJ2-1|NA|15|TRBV12-5
CASGLGGSPYNEQFF
TGTGCTAGTGGTCTGGGCGGGAGCCCCTACAATGAGCAGTTCTTC
>TRBD2|TRBJ2-7|NA|15|TRBV24-1
CATSAGTSGYLKQYF
TGTGCCACCAGTGCAGGGACTAGCGGTTATTTAAAGCAGTACTTC
>NA|TRBJ1-2|NA|13|TRBV19
CATYGQTLYGYTF
TGTGCCACCTACGGACAGACCCTCTATGGCTACACCTTC
>NA|TRBJ2-5|NA|15|TRBV7-6
CASSPSRGLRETQYF
TGTGCCAGCAGCCCCTCTAGGGGTTTAAGGGAGACCCAGTACTTC
>NA|TRBJ1-2|NA|16|TRBV7-9
CASSPQGRGGNYGYTF
TGTGCCAGCAGCCCCCAGGGGAGGGGGGGTAACTATGGCTACACCTTC
>TRBD1|TRBJ1-2|few|13|TRBV29-1
CSVLGQGDYGYTF
TGCAGCGTCCTGGGACAGGGGGACTATGGCTACACCTTC
>TRBD1|TRBJ2-7|few|15|TRBV5-5
CASSLGTGGPYEQYF
TGTGCCAGCAGCTTAGGGACAGGGGGGCCCTACGAGCAGTACTTC
>TRBD2|TRBJ2-3|NA|14|TRBV29-1
CSVKIAGGTDTQYF
TGCAGCGTGAAAATAGCGGGAGGCACAGATACGCAGTATTTT
>NA|TRBJ2-1|NA|15|TRBV4-1
CASSPGRRGYNEQFF
TGCGCCAGCAGCCCTGGGAGGAGAGGCTACAATGAGCAGTTCTTC
>NA|TRBJ2-1|NA|13|TRBV7-6
CASSLYGNNEQFF
TGTGCCAGCAGCTTATACGGGAACAATGAGCAGTTCTTC
>NA|TRBJ2-5|NA|15|TRBV19
CASRKHRDLGETQYF
TGTGCCAGTAGGAAACACAGGGATTTGGGGGAGACCCAGTACTTC
>NA|TRBJ1-1|once|14|TRBV14
CASSPNPGKAEAFF
TGTGCCAGCAGTCCGAATCCAGGGAAAGCTGAAGCTTTCTTT
>NA|TRBJ2-3|NA|13|TRBV7-2
CAQGGGDRDTQYF
TGTGCTCAAGGAGGGGGGGACCGGGATACGCAGTATTTT
>TRBD2|TRBJ2-7|few|15|TRBV2
CASSDGGSGNYEQYF
TGTGCCAGCAGTGATGGTGGTAGCGGGAACTACGAGCAGTACTTC
>NA|TRBJ2-1|NA|15|TRBV27
CASSLFTGAGNEQFF
TGTGCCAGCAGTTTATTTACGGGAGCGGGTAATGAGCAGTTCTTC
>NA|TRBJ2-4|NA|15|TRBV16
CASSQGHLAKNIQYF
TGTGCCAGCAGCCAAGGACACCTAGCCAAAAACATTCAGTACTTC
>NA|TRBJ1-2|once|15|TRBV6-5
CASSYSAEPSYGYTF
TGTGCCAGCAGTTACTCGGCGGAGCCTAGCTATGGCTACACCTTC
>TRBD2|TRBJ2-1|NA|15|TRBV6-6
CASRPGLAGGNEQFF
TGTGCCAGCAGACCTGGACTAGCGGGAGGGAATGAGCAGTTCTTC
>NA|TRBJ2-3|once|16|TRBV9
CASSVDWAGSTDTQYF
TGTGCCAGCAGCGTAGATTGGGCAGGGAGCACAGATACGCAGTATTTT
>NA|TRBJ1-4|NA|15|TRBV27
CASSARSATNEKLFF
TGTGCCAGCAGCGCAAGGAGTGCAACTAATGAAAAACTGTTTTTT
>NA|TRBJ1-1|NA|13|TRBV28
CASSLSRVAEAFF
TGTGCCAGCAGTTTGTCCAGGGTGGCTGAAGCTTTCTTT
>TRBD1|TRBJ1-5|NA|14|TRBV15
CATSRGQRGQPQHF
TGTGCCACCAGCAGGGGACAGAGGGGTCAGCCCCAGCATTTT
>TRBD2|TRBJ2-1|NA|15|TRBV5-1
CASSPTGLAVDEQFF
TGCGCCAGCAGCCCGACGGGACTAGCCGTCGATGAGCAGTTCTTC
>TRBD2|TRBJ2-5|NA|17|TRBV12-5
CASGTGLAGGPGETQYF
TGTGCTAGTGGTACCGGACTAGCGGGAGGGCCGGGGGAGACCCAGTACTTC
>TRBD1|TRBJ1-4|once|16|TRBV19
CASSSGTGNIREKLFF
TGTGCCAGTAGTTCTGGGACAGGGAATATCCGGGAAAAACTGTTTTTT
>NA|TRBJ2-3|NA|15|TRBV7-8
CASSLLGGFTDTQYF
TGTGCCAGCAGCTTACTAGGGGGTTTTACAGATACGCAGTATTTT